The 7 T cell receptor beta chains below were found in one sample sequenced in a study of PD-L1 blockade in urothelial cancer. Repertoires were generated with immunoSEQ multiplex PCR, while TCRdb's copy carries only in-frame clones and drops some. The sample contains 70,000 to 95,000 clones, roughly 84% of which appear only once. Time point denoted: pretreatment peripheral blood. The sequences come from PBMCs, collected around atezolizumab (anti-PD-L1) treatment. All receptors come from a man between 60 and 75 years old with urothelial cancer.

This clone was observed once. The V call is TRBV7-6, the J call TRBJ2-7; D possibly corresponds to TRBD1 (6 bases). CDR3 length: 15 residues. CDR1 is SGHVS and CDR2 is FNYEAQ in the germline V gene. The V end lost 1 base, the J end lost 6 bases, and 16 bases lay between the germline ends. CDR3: CASSLEGVDDSEQYF. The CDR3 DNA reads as TGTGCCAGCAGCTTAGAGGGGGTTGACGACTCCGAGCAGTACTTC.

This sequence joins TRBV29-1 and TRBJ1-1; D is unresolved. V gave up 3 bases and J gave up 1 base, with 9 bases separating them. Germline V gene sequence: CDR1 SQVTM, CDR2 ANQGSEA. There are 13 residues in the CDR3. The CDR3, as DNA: TGCAGCGTTGACACGGGTGGGAACACTGAAGCTTTCTTT. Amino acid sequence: CSVDTGGNTEAFF.

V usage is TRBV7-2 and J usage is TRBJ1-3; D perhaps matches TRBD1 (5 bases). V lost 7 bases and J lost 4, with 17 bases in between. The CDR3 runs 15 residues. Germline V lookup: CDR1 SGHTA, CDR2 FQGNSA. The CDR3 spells CASNLQGTSGNTIYF. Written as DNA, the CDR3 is TGTGCCAGCAATCTCCAGGGAACTTCGGGAAACACCATATATTTT.

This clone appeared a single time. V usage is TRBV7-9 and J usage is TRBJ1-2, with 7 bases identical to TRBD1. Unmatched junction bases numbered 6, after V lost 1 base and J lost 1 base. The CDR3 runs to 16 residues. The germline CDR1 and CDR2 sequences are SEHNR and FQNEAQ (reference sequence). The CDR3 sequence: CASSLVGTDFNYGYTF. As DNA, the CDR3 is TGTGCCAGCAGCTTAGTAGGGACAGACTTTAACTATGGCTACACCTTC. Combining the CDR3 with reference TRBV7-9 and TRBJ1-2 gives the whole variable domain DTGVSQNPRHKITKRGQNVTFRCDPISEHNRLYWYRQTLGQGPEFLTYFQNEAQLEKSRLLSDRFSAERPKGSFSTLEIQRTEQGDSAMYLCASSLVGTDFNYGYTFGSGTRLTVV.

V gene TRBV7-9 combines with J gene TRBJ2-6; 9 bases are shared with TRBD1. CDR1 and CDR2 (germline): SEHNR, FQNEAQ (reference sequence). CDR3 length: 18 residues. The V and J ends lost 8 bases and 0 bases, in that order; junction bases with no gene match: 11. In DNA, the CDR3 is TGTGCCAGCCCACTCCTCGGGACAGGGTCCTCTGGGGCCAACGTCCTGACTTTC. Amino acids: CASPLLGTGSSGANVLTF.

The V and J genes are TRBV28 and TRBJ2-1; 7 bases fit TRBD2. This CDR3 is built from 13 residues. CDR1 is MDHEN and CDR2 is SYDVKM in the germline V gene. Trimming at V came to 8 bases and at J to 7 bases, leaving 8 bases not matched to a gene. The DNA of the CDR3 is TGTGCCAGCGGGCGCGGGGGACTTAATGAGCAGTTCTTC. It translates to CASGRGGLNEQFF. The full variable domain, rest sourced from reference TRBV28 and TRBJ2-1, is DVKVTQSSRYLVKRTGEKVFLECVQDMDHENMFWYRQDPGLGLRLIYFSYDVKMKEKGDIPEGYSVSREKKERFSLILESASTNQTSMYLCASGRGGLNEQFFGPGTRLTVL.

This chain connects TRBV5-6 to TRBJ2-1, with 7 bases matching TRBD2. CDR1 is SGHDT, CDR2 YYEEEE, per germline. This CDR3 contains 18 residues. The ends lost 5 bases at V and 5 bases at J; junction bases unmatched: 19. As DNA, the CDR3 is TGTGCCAGCAGACCCCGGATTGGTTACGGGGGGATTAACAATGAGCAGTTCTTC. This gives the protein CASRPRIGYGGINNEQFF.